The rows below give T cell receptor beta chains drawn from one sample of a study of T cells in Graves' hyperthyroidism and ophthalmopathy. TCRdb ran MiXCR on the multiplex PCR reads and lists one entry per CDR3 protein. The table shows tens of thousands of distinct CDR3 sequences, with about 50% occurring only once. Sequencing input: blood. The source is a woman in her sixties or seventies with Graves' ophthalmopathy. Both conserved end residues are part of each CDR3. D genes are given only for firm matches. The size entry is marked missing in some rows and otherwise reads once, few, many or a size class.

>TRBJ1-5|many|TRBV6-1|.
CASSDGGGNQPQHF
TGTGCCAGCAGTGATGGCGGCGGCAATCAGCCCCAGCATTTT
>TRBJ2-5|many|TRBV2|TRBD2
CASSEWLAGDQETQYF
TGTGCCAGCAGTGAATGGCTAGCGGGGGACCAAGAGACCCAGTACTTC
>TRBJ2-7|few|TRBV2|.
CASSSISSYEQYF
TGTGCCAGCAGTTCCATCAGCTCCTACGAGCAGTACTTC
>TRBJ2-1|once|TRBV20-1|TRBD2
CSASLAGGQGEQFF
TGCAGTGCTAGCTTAGCGGGAGGGCAGGGTGAGCAGTTCTTC
>TRBJ2-1|many|TRBV20-1|TRBD2
CSASEAGDVYNEQFF
TGCAGTGCTAGTGAAGCGGGAGACGTCTACAATGAGCAGTTCTTC
>TRBJ2-7|many|TRBV14|TRBD1
CASSRDSGEQHF
TGTGCCAGCAGCCGGGACAGCGGCGAGCAGCACTTC
>TRBJ2-3|.|TRBV7-9|.
CASSAPRVSSTDTQYF
TGTGCCAGCAGCGCGCCTAGGGTATCGAGCACAGATACGCAGTATTTT
>TRBJ1-5|many|TRBV28|.
CASRDREDRNQPQHF
TGTGCCAGCAGAGACCGGGAGGATCGCAATCAGCCCCAGCATTTT
>TRBJ2-4|few|TRBV12-5|.
CASAAVGGALSLAKNIQYF
TGTGCTAGTGCGGCGGTAGGGGGGGCTCTCTCACTAGCCAAAAACATTCAGTACTTC
>TRBJ2-3|many|TRBV2|TRBD1
CASIGHRGTDTQYF
TGTGCCAGCATAGGGCACAGGGGGACAGATACGCAGTATTTT
>TRBJ2-3|.|TRBV2|TRBD2
CASSELGGRAPDTQYF
TGTGCCAGCAGTGAATTAGGCGGGAGGGCCCCAGATACGCAGTATTTT
>TRBJ2-1|.|TRBV15|.
CATSRTNRGSGYNEQFF
TGTGCCACCAGCAGAACGAACCGGGGGTCGGGATACAATGAGCAGTTCTTC
>TRBJ2-2|once|TRBV4-1|.
CACSHGQSTEELFF
TGCGCCTGCAGCCATGGACAATCAACCGAGGAGCTGTTTTTT
>TRBJ2-7|many|TRBV3-1|.
CASSQAASAAYEQYF
TGTGCCAGCAGCCAAGCCGCTAGCGCGGCCTACGAGCAGTACTTC
>TRBJ2-5|many|TRBV7-9|TRBD1
CASSSDRGETQYF
TGTGCCAGCAGCTCGGACAGGGGGGAGACCCAGTACTTC
>TRBJ1-4|many|TRBV12-3/TRBV12-4|.
CASSGPILKLFF
TGTGCCAGCAGCGGACCAATATTAAAACTGTTTTTT
>TRBJ2-2|many|TRBV12-3/TRBV12-4|.
CASSPPGGPPSTGELFF
TGTGCCAGCAGTCCCCCCGGGGGGCCTCCGAGCACCGGGGAGCTGTTTTTT
>TRBJ2-7|.|TRBV20-1|TRBD2
CRARGLADYEQYF
TGCCGTGCTAGAGGACTAGCGGACTACGAGCAGTACTTC
>TRBJ2-3|.|TRBV11-2|.
CASSLGGLYTQYF
TGTGCCAGCAGCTTAGGGGGCCTCTATACGCAGTATTTT
>TRBJ2-7|.|TRBV7-3|TRBD1
CASRRKATRDRGYEQYF
TGTGCCAGCAGACGAAAAGCTACCCGGGACAGGGGGTACGAGCAGTACTTC
>TRBJ2-3|.|TRBV20-1|TRBD2
CSARDGTSGDYTQYF
TGCAGTGCTAGAGATGGGACTAGCGGTGACTATACGCAGTATTTT
>TRBJ2-2|many|TRBV7-2|.
CASSLGINTGELFF
TGTGCCAGCAGTTTGGGGATTAACACCGGGGAGCTGTTTTTT
>TRBJ1-2|.|TRBV9|TRBD1
CASSVGGTAAYGYTF
TGTGCCAGCAGCGTAGGGGGGACAGCAGCCTATGGCTACACCTTC
>TRBJ2-3|.|TRBV5-1|.
CASSFRQGSTDTQYF
TGCGCCAGCAGCTTTCGGCAGGGGAGCACAGATACGCAGTATTTT
>TRBJ2-3|many|TRBV19|.
CASSKREYRDTQYF
TGTGCCAGTAGCAAAAGGGAATATAGGGATACGCAGTATTTT
>TRBJ2-3|once|TRBV6-1|TRBD1
CASSELDRVTDKQYF
TGTGCCAGCAGCGAATTAGACAGGGTAACAGATAAGCAGTATTTT
>TRBJ1-1|.|TRBV19|.
CASSVKRITEAFF
TGTGCCAGTAGTGTTAAGAGGATCACTGAAGCTTTCTTT
>TRBJ1-5|.|TRBV20-1|.
CSARSGSSQPQHF
TGCAGCGCTAGAAGCGGTAGCAGTCAGCCCCAGCATTTT
>TRBJ2-3|.|TRBV7-2|TRBD2
CASSFSGEYNEQYF
TGTGCCAGCAGCTTTAGCGGGGAATACAATGAGCAGTATTTT
>TRBJ1-6|medium-sized|TRBV10-3|.
CAISVGDNSPLHF
TGTGCCATCAGTGTAGGGGATAATTCACCCCTCCACTTT
>TRBJ1-5|.|TRBV20-1|TRBD1
CSADPPGGRPQHF
TGCAGTGCGGATCCTCCAGGGGGGCGGCCCCAGCATTTT
>TRBJ2-7|.|TRBV4-3|.
CASSQARRGGSYEQYF
TGCGCCAGCAGCCAAGCTCGAAGGGGAGGATCCTACGAGCAGTACTTC
>TRBJ2-1|.|TRBV7-9|TRBD1
CASSSDRLRSDEQFF
TGTGCCAGCAGCTCGGACAGGTTAAGGTCGGATGAGCAGTTCTTC
>TRBJ2-2|.|TRBV5-1|.
CACAATQVRGELFF
TGCGCCTGCGCGGCGACTCAGGTGCGCGGGGAGCTGTTTTTT
>TRBJ2-5|many|TRBV28|.
CAVGRQETQYF
TGTGCCGTAGGACGGCAAGAGACCCAGTACTTC
>TRBJ1-4|few|TRBV18|.
CASSHKQNEKLFF
TGTGCCAGCTCCCATAAACAGAATGAAAAACTGTTTTTT
>TRBJ2-1|few|TRBV7-4|TRBD2
CASSIAGGYNEQFF
TGTGCCAGTAGTATAGCGGGAGGGTACAATGAGCAGTTCTTC
>TRBJ2-2|.|TRBV2|.
CASTGGVGANYGYTGELFF
TGTGCCAGCACCGGAGGGGTTGGAGCTAACTATGGCTACACCGGGGAGCTGTTTTTT
>TRBJ1-4|many|TRBV5-1|.
CASSLASMTGGTEKLFF
TGCGCCAGCAGCTTGGCCAGTATGACGGGGGGGACTGAAAAACTGTTTTTT
>TRBJ2-3|.|TRBV9|TRBD1
CASSVGAGGYSTDTQYF
TGTGCCAGCAGCGTAGGGGCAGGGGGCTATAGCACAGATACGCAGTATTTT
>TRBJ2-2|many|TRBV7-2|TRBD2
CASSFISGLGELFF
TGTGCCAGCAGCTTTATTAGCGGGCTCGGGGAGCTGTTTTTT
>TRBJ2-1|.|TRBV12-3/TRBV12-4|.
CASKQTRDEDTQFF
TGTGCCAGCAAACAGACTAGAGATGAGGATACGCAGTTCTTC
>TRBJ2-3|.|TRBV20-1|.
CSARVGLLGDTQYF
TGCAGTGCTAGAGTGGGGCTTTTGGGAGATACGCAGTATTTT
>TRBJ1-1|few|TRBV25-1|.
CASSSTPSTEAFF
TGTGCCAGCAGTTCGACACCTAGTACTGAAGCTTTCTTT
>TRBJ1-4|many|TRBV28|TRBD1
CASSPGTGANEKLFF
TGTGCCAGCAGTCCAGGGACAGGGGCTAATGAAAAACTGTTTTTT
>TRBJ2-7|.|TRBV7-8|.
CASSTEGGDEQYF
TGTGCCAGCAGCACAGAGGGGGGGGACGAGCAGTACTTC
>TRBJ1-4|.|TRBV7-6|TRBD1
CASSLVVTGGGEKLFF
TGTGCCAGCAGCTTAGTGGTTACAGGGGGCGGTGAAAAACTGTTTTTT
>TRBJ2-1|.|TRBV20-1|TRBD1
CSASGQGVAEQFF
TGCAGTGCCTCGGGACAGGGTGTAGCTGAGCAGTTCTTC
>TRBJ1-1|few|TRBV20-1|.
CSAPTGVNTEAFF
TGCAGTGCTCCGACAGGTGTGAACACTGAAGCTTTCTTT
>TRBJ2-7|.|TRBV20-1|.
CSARSGDSYEQYF
TGCAGTGCTAGATCGGGGGACAGTTACGAGCAGTACTTC
>TRBJ2-1|.|TRBV29-1|TRBD2
CSVGGRARSNEQFF
TGCAGCGTTGGCGGGAGGGCCCGATCAAATGAGCAGTTCTTC
>TRBJ2-1|medium-sized|TRBV29-1|.
CSLGHQGNEQFF
TGCAGCCTCGGACACCAGGGCAATGAGCAGTTCTTC